This TCR beta chain was documented in a study of cytomegalovirus exposure and HLA in healthy donors. This PCR relied on a set of 60 Vbeta primers and 13 Jbeta primers. Assay used: immunoSEQ multiplex PCR; TCRdb lists only in-frame clones, some missing. The sample yields approximately 88,000 clones, 75% to 85% seen once. V shed 5 bases and J 3 bases; nucleotides not matched to a gene: 8. CDR1 is MGHRA, CDR2 YSYEKL, per germline. The CDR3 extends over 16 amino acids. The specimen sequenced was PBMCs. The chain carries TRBV4-1 and TRBJ2-2; 8 positions match TRBD2. The TCR sequence derives from a man between 18 and 35 years old in good health and CMV-seronegative. The CDR3: CASSSHSGADTGELFF. In DNA form, the CDR3 reads TGCGCCAGCAGCTCCCATAGCGGGGCCGACACCGGGGAGCTGTTTTTT.